Presented here are 29 T cell receptor beta chains from one specimen sequenced in a study of response to subunit inactivated influenza vaccine. TCRdb ran MiXCR on the RT-PCR reads and lists one entry per CDR3 protein. The table has roughly 570,000 distinct CDR3 sequences, 12% to 15% seen once; the top ten hold 11%. This sample comprised PBMCs from blood, obtained about 12 days after vaccination. The receptors were gathered from a man over 45 who received an inactivated influenza vaccine.

The chain joins TRBV20-1 to TRBJ2-5; 8 bases are a match to TRBD2. The CDR3 is made up of 13 amino acids. Germline V CDR1 and CDR2: DFQATT, SNEGSKA (reference sequence). J was trimmed by 5 bases and V by 6 bases; bases with no gene match: 8. CDR3 DNA sequence: TGCAGTGCACGGACTAGCTTTAAGGAGACCCAGTACTTC. It encodes CSARTSFKETQYF.

This clonotype was picked up a small number of times. The V call is TRBV5-1, the J call TRBJ1-2; D gene ambiguous. The CDR3 spans 14 residues. CDR1 SGHRS and CDR2 YFSETQ come from the germline V gene. Deletions cut 4 bases from V and 4 bases from J, with 14 bases between. This chain's CDR3 is CASSPDSWAYGYTF. DNA for the CDR3: TGCGCCAGCAGCCCGGATAGTTGGGCCTATGGCTACACCTTC.

In this sample, this clonotype turned up once. A junction boundary mismatches the germline segment, possibly from a read error. The J gene is TRBJ2-7, the V gene TRBV2, with TRBD2 identical over 9 bases. CDR1 and CDR2 from the germline V gene are SNHLY and FYNNEI. The CDR3 is 15 residues long. CDR3 amino acids: CASIPIAGELNELYF. In DNA, the CDR3 is TGTGCCAGCATCCCTATAGCGGGAGAGTTGAACGAGCTGTACTTC.

This clonotype was detected ten times or more. The V call is TRBV29-1, the J call TRBJ2-3; possibly TRBD2 for D (5 bases). Trimming left V 4 bases short and J 0 bases short, with 14 bases between. Germline CDR1 reads SQVTM; CDR2 reads ANQGSEA. This CDR3 has 15 residues. Here the CDR3 DNA reads TGCAGCGTTGTCCGGGAACCCTCTAGCACAGATACGCAGTATTTT. Its translation: CSVVREPSSTDTQYF.

This sequence joins TRBV6-2 or TRBV6-3 and TRBJ1-6, with 7 nucleotides matching TRBD1. The germline gives CDR1 MNHEY, CDR2 SVGEGT. This CDR3 is built from 15 residues. After removal of 6 bases from V and 7 bases from J, the junction contained 9 bases not matched to a gene. The CDR3 sequence is CASRPQGQPNSPLHF. In DNA form, the CDR3 reads TGTGCCAGCAGGCCACAGGGACAGCCGAATTCACCCCTCCACTTT.

This clonotype has a handful of counts. The V and J genes are TRBV7-9 and TRBJ2-7; 8 bases map to TRBD2. The CDR3 consists of 17 residues. Germline-derived CDR1 and CDR2 are SEHNR and FQNEAQ (reference sequence). The trim removed 4 bases at V and 7 bases at J, leaving 18 bases unmatched. The CDR3 region is CASSSRGGVAGRIEQYF. CDR3 in DNA: TGTGCCAGCAGCTCCCGTGGCGGGGTAGCGGGAAGAATTGAGCAGTACTTC.

The V and J genes are TRBV5-3 and TRBJ2-7; D might be TRBD1 or TRBD2, each matching 6 bases. TRBV5-3 qualifies as an ORF whose function is uncertain. The CDR3 totals 17 residues. V was shortened by 9 bases and J by 0 bases, with 25 bases between the two germline ends. This CDR3 reads CAMGLGTNREFSYEQYF. In DNA, the CDR3 is TGTGCCATGGGCTTGGGGACAAACCGGGAGTTCTCCTACGAGCAGTACTTC.

The chain uses TRBV9 and TRBJ1-5, with D hard to call. Per the germline V gene, CDR1 is SGDLS and CDR2 is YYNGEE. This CDR3 region has 16 residues. V was shortened by 3 bases and J by 0 bases, with 13 bases between the two germline ends. The CDR3 loop reads CASSAGAGFSNQPQHF. As DNA, the CDR3 is TGTGCCAGCAGCGCGGGCGCAGGTTTTAGCAATCAGCCCCAGCATTTT.

The J gene is TRBJ2-6, the V gene TRBV27; D not resolved. The CDR3 runs 13 residues. Looked up from germline, CDR1 is MNHEY and CDR2 is SMNVEV (reference sequence). Trimming left V 8 bases short and J 0 bases short, with 5 bases between. CDR3 amino acids: CASGISGANVLTF. The CDR3 nucleotides read TGTGCCAGCGGGATCTCTGGGGCCAACGTCCTGACTTTC.

V gene TRBV7-2 combines with J gene TRBJ2-3; 8 bases are a match to TRBD2. In germline, CDR1 is SGHTA, CDR2 FQGNSA. The V segment lost 2 bases and the J segment 8 bases; nucleotides outside the gene matches: 12. The length of the CDR3 is 16 residues. The CDR3 protein is CASSLSVGTSGATQYF. CDR3 DNA: TGTGCCAGCAGCTTAAGTGTTGGGACTAGTGGAGCTACGCAGTATTTT. Combining the CDR3 with reference TRBV7-2 and TRBJ2-3 gives the whole variable domain GAGVSQSPSNKVTEKGKDVELRCDPISGHTALYWYRQSLGQGLEFLIYFQGNSAPDKSGLPSDRFSAERTGGSVSTLTIQRTQQEDSAVYLCASSLSVGTSGATQYFGPGTRLTVL.

This clonotype was seen more than once but under ten times. This chain's CDR3 is CASSLSVVRSHEQYF. In DNA, the CDR3 is TGTGCCAGCAGCTTAAGCGTAGTCAGGTCTCACGAGCAGTACTTC. This chain connects TRBV7-2 to TRBJ2-7; D gene uncertain. The germline gives CDR1 SGHTA, CDR2 FQGNSA. Trimming pared 2 bases from V and 5 bases from J, leaving 16 bases between. The CDR3 covers 15 residues.

This chain joins TRBV11-3 and TRBJ2-1, with 8 bases fitting TRBD2. V gave up 5 bases and J gave up 8 bases; unmatched junction bases: 11. CDR3 length equals 15 residues. CDR1 is SGHNT, CDR2 YENEEA, per germline. CDR3 residues: CASSQGLGRDHEQFF. Written as DNA, the CDR3 is TGTGCCAGCAGCCAGGGGCTCGGGAGGGACCATGAGCAGTTCTTC.

The rearrangement joins TRBV7-2 to TRBJ2-7; D is uncertain. CDR3 length: 13 amino acids. Trimming left V 5 bases short and J 3 bases short, with 11 bases between. Germline lookup yields CDR1 SGHTA and CDR2 FQGNSA. The CDR3 sequence is CASSNRAYYEQYF. CDR3 DNA sequence: TGTGCCAGCAGCAACCGGGCCTACTACGAGCAGTACTTC.

In this sample, this clonotype turned up a few times. The chain has TRBV5-1 and TRBJ1-1, with D possibly matching TRBD1 (6 bases). CDR3 size: 15 residues. Trimming removed 0 bases at V and 1 base at J, with 10 bases between. The germline CDR1 and CDR2 sequences are SGHRS and YFSETQ. The CDR3 region is CASSLGTEANTEAFF. Written as DNA, the CDR3 is TGCGCCAGCAGCTTGGGGACAGAAGCGAACACTGAAGCTTTCTTT.

This clonotype was observed a handful of times. The CDR3 here is CASSPEAATTDTQYF. As DNA, the CDR3 is TGTGCCAGCAGCCCCGAGGCTGCTACCACAGATACGCAGTATTTT. V usage is TRBV7-8 and J usage is TRBJ2-3, with D hard to call. This CDR3 comprises 15 residues. V was trimmed by 5 bases and J by 2 bases, leaving 14 bases between them. Germline CDR1 is SGHVS and CDR2 is FQNEAQ.

The gene calls are TRBV29-1 and TRBJ2-3; 7 nucleotides match TRBD2. Germline V gene lookup returns CDR1 SQVTM and CDR2 ANQGSEA. The CDR3 has 13 residues. V dropped 4 bases and J dropped 6; count of bases not matched to a gene: 7. The CDR3 loop is CSVALAAGDTQYF. CDR3 DNA: TGCAGCGTTGCCCTAGCGGCGGGGGATACGCAGTATTTT.

This clonotype was seen a few times. The gene calls are TRBV6-1 and TRBJ2-2; 10 bases map to TRBD2. From germline, CDR1 is MNHNS and CDR2 SASEGT. The CDR3 contains 16 residues. V gave up 4 bases and J gave up 2 bases; unmatched junction bases: 4. CDR3 DNA: TGTGCCAGCAGTGCTAGCGGGAGTCTTAACACCGGGGAGCTGTTTTTT. The encoded protein is CASSASGSLNTGELFF.

V usage is TRBV7-2 and J usage is TRBJ1-1; D is unclear. Germline V CDR1 and CDR2: SGHTA, FQGNSA. Trimming removed 0 bases at V and 0 bases at J, with 8 bases between. The CDR3 is made up of 15 amino acids. Here the CDR3 DNA reads TGTGCCAGCAGCTTAGCGGCCGTCGTGAACACTGAAGCTTTCTTT. Translating gives CASSLAAVVNTEAFF.

The V and J genes are TRBV5-1 and TRBJ2-1; 10 bases agree with TRBD2. Germline V lookup: CDR1 SGHRS, CDR2 YFSETQ. With 6 bases clipped from V and 6 bases from J, the junction kept 6 bases outside the gene matches. This CDR3 is 14 amino acids long. CDR3 sequence (DNA): TGCGCCAGCACTCCTAGCGGGAGAGGCAATGAGCAGTTCTTC. Translation: CASTPSGRGNEQFF.

The chain employs TRBV7-2 and TRBJ2-2, with TRBD2 matching 7 bases. CDR1 and CDR2 (germline): SGHTA, FQGNSA. V lost 5 bases and J lost 6; bases outside the gene matches: 6. The CDR3 sequence is 14 residues long. The CDR3 here is CASSRGLPPGELFF. DNA of the CDR3: TGTGCCAGCAGCCGGGGACTACCGCCCGGGGAGCTGTTTTTT.

This clonotype showed up just a few times. The gene calls are TRBV18 and TRBJ2-7; 10 bases fit TRBD1. In germline, CDR1 is KGHSH, CDR2 LQKENI. There are 14 residues in the CDR3. V lost 3 bases and J lost 5; bases outside the gene matches: 4. CDR3 loop: CASSPAGQGNEQYF. The CDR3 DNA is TGTGCCAGCTCACCTGCGGGACAGGGGAACGAGCAGTACTTC.

In its sample, this clonotype was seen many times. This chain connects TRBV4-1 to TRBJ2-3, with D unclear. The ends were cut back, 0 bases at V and 7 bases at J, with 8 bases in the middle. The CDR3 runs 13 residues. CDR1 and CDR2 from the germline V gene are MGHRA and YSYEKL. The CDR3 DNA follows: TGCGCCAGCAGCCAAGATCATAAGAATACGCAGTATTTT. As protein: CASSQDHKNTQYF.

The chain uses TRBV5-1 and TRBJ2-3; D call uncertain. V shed 4 bases and J shed 4 bases, with 7 bases lying between them. CDR3 length equals 12 residues. The germline V gene has CDR1 SGHRS and CDR2 YFSETQ. The CDR3 loop is CASSEESDTQYF. The CDR3 region has the DNA TGCGCCAGCAGCGAGGAATCAGATACGCAGTATTTT.

This clonotype was seen only a few times. The J gene is TRBJ1-1, the V gene TRBV12-3 or TRBV12-4; perhaps TRBD1 as D (5 bases). This CDR3 spans 11 amino acids. Trimming left V 6 bases short and J 11 bases short, with 13 bases between. CDR3 in amino acids: CASSNLQEAFF. The DNA for the CDR3 is TGTGCCAGCAGCAACCTACAGGAGGCTTTCTTT.

The V and J genes are TRBV7-2 and TRBJ2-7; D may be TRBD1 (5 bases). V was shortened by 5 bases and J by 3 bases, with 11 bases between the two germline ends. The CDR3 is made up of 13 amino acids. Germline loops: CDR1 SGHTA, CDR2 FQGNSA. CDR3 amino acids: CASSLLDSYEQYF. As DNA, the CDR3 is TGTGCCAGCAGCCTCTTAGACAGCTACGAGCAGTACTTC.

The V and J genes are TRBV15 and TRBJ2-7, with D uncertain. This CDR3 contains 13 residues. The V end was cut by 2 bases, the J end by 1 base, with 6 bases between. The germline gives CDR1 LNHNV, CDR2 YYDKDF (reference sequence). CDR3 sequence: CATSRRLSYEQYF. The CDR3, as DNA: TGTGCCACCAGCAGACGACTGTCCTACGAGCAGTACTTC.

This clonotype turned up a few times. The chain joins TRBV12-3 or TRBV12-4 to TRBJ1-1; D not certain. V was shortened by 7 bases and J by 0 bases, with 12 bases between the two germline ends. This CDR3 has 14 amino acids. The CDR3 reads CASTLRTLNTEAFF. Written as DNA, the CDR3 is TGTGCCAGCACCCTACGGACCTTGAACACTGAAGCTTTCTTT.

Many counts were recorded for this clonotype. The genes are TRBV9 and TRBJ1-2; no firm D call. The CDR3 has 16 residues. Trimming left V 3 bases short and J 2 bases short, with 17 bases between. CDR1 is SGDLS and CDR2 is YYNGEE in the germline V gene. In DNA, the CDR3 is TGTGCCAGCAGCGGCCCCGGAGACGGTTACAACTATGGCTACACCTTC. Protein: CASSGPGDGYNYGYTF. The whole variable domain, remainder taken from reference TRBV9 and TRBJ1-2, is DSGVTQTPKHLITATGQRVTLRCSPRSGDLSVYWYQQSLDQGLQFLIQYYNGEERAKGNILERFSAQQFPDLHSELNLSSLELGDSALYFCASSGPGDGYNYGYTFGSGTRLTVV.

The chain couples TRBV10-1 to TRBJ1-5; possibly TRBD1 for D (6 bases). There are 13 residues in the CDR3. V was pared by 2 bases and J by 6 bases, with 8 bases between. Germline V gives CDR1 WNHNN, CDR2 SYGVQD (reference sequence). The CDR3 region has the DNA TGCGCCAGCAGTGAGACAGGGTTTCAGCCCCAGCATTTT. This encodes CASSETGFQPQHF.